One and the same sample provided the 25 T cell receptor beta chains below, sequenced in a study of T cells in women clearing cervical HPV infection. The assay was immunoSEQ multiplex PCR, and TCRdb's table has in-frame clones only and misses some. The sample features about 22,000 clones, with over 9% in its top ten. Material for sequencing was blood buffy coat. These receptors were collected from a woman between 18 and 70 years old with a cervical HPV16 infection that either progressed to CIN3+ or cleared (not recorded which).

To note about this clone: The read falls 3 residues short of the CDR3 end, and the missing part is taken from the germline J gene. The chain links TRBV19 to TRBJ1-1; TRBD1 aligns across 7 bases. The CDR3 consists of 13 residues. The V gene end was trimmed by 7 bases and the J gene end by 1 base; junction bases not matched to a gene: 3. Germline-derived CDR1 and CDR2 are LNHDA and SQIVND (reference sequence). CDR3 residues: CASTGTENTEAFF. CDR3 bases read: TGTGCCAGTACTGGGACAGAGAACACTGAA. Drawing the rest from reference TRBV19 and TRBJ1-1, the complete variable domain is DGGITQSPKYLFRKEGQNVTLSCEQNLNHDAMYWYRQDPGQGLRLIYYSQIVNDFQKGDIAEGYSVSREKKESFPLTVTSAQKNPTAFYLCASTGTENTEAFFGQGTRLTVV.

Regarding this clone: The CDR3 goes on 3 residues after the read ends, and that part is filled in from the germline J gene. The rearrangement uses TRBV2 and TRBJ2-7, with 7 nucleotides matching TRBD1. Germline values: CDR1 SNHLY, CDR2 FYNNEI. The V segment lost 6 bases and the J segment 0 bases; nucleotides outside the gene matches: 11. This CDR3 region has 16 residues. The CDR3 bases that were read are TGTGCCAGCAGCCGGAGGTTGGGGACAGCCTCCTACGAG. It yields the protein CASSRRLGTASYE. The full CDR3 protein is CASSRRLGTASYEQYF.

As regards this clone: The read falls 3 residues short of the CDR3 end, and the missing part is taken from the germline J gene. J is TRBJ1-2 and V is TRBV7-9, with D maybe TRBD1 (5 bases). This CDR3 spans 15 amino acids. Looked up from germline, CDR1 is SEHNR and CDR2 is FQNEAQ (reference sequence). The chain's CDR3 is CASSLGLALGYEYTF. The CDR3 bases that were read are TGTGCCAGCAGCTTGGGACTAGCGTTGGGTTATGAA. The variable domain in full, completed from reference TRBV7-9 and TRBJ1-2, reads DTGVSQNPRHKITKRGQNVTFRCDPISEHNRLYWYRQTLGQGPEFLTYFQNEAQLEKSRLLSDRFSAERPKGSFSTLEIQRTEQGDSAMYLCASSLGLALGYEYTFGSGTRLTVV.

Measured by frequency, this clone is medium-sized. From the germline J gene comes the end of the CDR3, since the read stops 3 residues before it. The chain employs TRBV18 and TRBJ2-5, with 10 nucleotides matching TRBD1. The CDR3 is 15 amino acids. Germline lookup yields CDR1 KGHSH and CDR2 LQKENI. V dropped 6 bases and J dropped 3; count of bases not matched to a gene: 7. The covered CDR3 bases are TGTGCCAGCTCTCGTCCTGGGACAGGGGAAGAGACC. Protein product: CASSRPGTGEET. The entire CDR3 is CASSRPGTGEETQYF.

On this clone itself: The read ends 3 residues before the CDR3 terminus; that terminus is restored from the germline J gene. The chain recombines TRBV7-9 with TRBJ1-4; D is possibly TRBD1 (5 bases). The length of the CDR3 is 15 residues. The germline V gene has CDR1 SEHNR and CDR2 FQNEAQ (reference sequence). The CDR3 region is CASSFQGTYNSPLFF. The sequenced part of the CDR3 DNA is TGTGCCAGCAGCTTCCAGGGAACCTATAATTCACCA.

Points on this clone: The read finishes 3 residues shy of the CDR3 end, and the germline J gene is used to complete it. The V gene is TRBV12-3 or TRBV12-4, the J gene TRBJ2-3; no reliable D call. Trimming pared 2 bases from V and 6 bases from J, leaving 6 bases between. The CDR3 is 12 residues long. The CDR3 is CASSLWADTQYF. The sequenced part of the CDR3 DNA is TGTGCCAGCAGTTTATGGGCGGATACG.

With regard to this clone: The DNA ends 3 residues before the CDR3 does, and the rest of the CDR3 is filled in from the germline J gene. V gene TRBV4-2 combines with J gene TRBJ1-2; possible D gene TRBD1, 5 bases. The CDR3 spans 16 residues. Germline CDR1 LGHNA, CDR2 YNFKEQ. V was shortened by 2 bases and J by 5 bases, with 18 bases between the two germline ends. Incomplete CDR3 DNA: TGTGCCAGCAGCCAAAAGACCTTAGGGGCCTCATATGGC. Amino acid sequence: CASSQKTLGASYG. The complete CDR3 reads CASSQKTLGASYGYTF.

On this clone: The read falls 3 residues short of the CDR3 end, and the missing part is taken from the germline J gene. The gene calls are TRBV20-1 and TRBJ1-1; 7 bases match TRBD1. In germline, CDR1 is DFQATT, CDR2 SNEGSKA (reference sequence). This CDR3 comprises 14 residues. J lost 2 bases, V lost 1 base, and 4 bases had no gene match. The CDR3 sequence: CSARGTGPNTEAFF. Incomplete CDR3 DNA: TGCAGTGCTAGAGGGACAGGACCTAACACTGAA.

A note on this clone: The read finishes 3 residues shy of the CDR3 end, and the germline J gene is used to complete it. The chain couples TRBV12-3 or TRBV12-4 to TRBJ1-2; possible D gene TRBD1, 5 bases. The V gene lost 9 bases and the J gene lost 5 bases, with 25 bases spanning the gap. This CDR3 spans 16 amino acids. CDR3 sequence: CASSRDFASSLYGYTF. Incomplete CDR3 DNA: TGTGCCAGTAGCCGGGACTTCGCCTCCTCATTGTATGGC.

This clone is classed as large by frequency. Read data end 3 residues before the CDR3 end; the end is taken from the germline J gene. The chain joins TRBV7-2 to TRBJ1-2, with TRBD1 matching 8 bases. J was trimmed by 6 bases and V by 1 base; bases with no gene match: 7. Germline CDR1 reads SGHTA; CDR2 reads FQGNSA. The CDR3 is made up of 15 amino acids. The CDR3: CASSLGAGGFNGYTF. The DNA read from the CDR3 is TGTGCCAGCAGCTTAGGGGCAGGGGGCTTTAATGGC.

The covered CDR3 bases are TGTGCCAGCAGCACGAGCGCATTTGGGTCCTACGAG. It is translated as CASSTSAFGSYE. The full-length CDR3 reads as CASSTSAFGSYEQYF. The genes are TRBV7-8 and TRBJ2-7; D is ambiguous. The read terminates 3 residues ahead of where the CDR3 ends, so the germline J gene completes it. The CDR3 extends over 15 amino acids. Trimming stripped 5 bases from V and 1 base from J, with 15 bases between. Germline CDR1 and CDR2: SGHVS and FQNEAQ.

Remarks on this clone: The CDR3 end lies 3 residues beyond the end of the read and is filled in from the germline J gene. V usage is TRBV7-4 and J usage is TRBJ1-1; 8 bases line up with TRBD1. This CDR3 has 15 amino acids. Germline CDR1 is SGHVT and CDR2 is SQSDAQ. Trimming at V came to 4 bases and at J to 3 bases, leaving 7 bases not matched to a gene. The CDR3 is CASSSNGTGDTEAFF. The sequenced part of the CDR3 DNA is TGTGCCAGCAGCTCTAACGGGACAGGCGACACTGAA.

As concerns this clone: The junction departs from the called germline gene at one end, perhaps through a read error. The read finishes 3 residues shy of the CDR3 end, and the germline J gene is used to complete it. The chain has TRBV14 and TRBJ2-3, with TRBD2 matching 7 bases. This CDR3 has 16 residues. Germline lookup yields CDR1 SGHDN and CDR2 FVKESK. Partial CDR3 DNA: TGTGCCAGCAGCCAAGATGCGGGACTAATCACAGATGCG. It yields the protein CASSQDAGLITDA. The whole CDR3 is CASSQDAGLITDAQYF.

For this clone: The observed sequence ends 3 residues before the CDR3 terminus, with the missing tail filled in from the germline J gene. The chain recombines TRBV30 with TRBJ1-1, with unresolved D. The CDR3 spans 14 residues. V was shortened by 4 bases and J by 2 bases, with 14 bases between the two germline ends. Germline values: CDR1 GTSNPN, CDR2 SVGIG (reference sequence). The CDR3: CAWNVFQTNTEAFF. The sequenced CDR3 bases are TGTGCCTGGAATGTGTTTCAGACAAACACTGAA.

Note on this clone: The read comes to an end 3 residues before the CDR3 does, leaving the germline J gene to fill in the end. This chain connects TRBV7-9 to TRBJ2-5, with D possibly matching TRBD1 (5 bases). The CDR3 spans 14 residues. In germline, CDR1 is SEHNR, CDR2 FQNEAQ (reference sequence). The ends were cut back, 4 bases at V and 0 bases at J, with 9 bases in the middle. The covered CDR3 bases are TGTGCCAGCAGCTGGGGCGGATACCAAGAGACC. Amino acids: CASSWGGYQET. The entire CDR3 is CASSWGGYQETQYF.

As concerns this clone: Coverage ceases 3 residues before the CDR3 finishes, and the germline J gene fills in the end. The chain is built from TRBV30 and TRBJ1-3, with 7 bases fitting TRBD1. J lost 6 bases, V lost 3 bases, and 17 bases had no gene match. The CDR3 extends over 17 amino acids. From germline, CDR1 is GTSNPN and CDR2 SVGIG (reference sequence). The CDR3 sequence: CAWSPIDRALWENTIYF. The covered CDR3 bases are TGTGCCTGGAGCCCGATTGACAGGGCATTGTGGGAAAACACC. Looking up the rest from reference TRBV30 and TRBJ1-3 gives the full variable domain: SQTIHQWPATLVQPVGSPLSLECTVEGTSNPNLYWYRQAAGRGLQLLFYSVGIGQISSEVPQNLSASRPQDRQFILSSKKLLLSDSGFYLCAWSPIDRALWENTIYFGEGSWLTVV.

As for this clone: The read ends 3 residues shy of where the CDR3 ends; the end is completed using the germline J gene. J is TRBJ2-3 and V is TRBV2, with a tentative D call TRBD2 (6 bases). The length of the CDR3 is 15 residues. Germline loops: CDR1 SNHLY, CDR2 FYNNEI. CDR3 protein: CASRTGDLRQETQYF. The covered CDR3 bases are TGTGCCAGCAGGACGGGGGATTTGAGACAAGAGACG.

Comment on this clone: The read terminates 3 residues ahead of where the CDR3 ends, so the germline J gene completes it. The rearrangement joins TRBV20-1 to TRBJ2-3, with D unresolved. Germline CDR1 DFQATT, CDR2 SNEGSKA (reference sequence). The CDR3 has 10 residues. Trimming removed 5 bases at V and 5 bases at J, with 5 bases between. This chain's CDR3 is CSALKDTQYF. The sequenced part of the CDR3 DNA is TGCAGTGCTTTAAAAGATACG.

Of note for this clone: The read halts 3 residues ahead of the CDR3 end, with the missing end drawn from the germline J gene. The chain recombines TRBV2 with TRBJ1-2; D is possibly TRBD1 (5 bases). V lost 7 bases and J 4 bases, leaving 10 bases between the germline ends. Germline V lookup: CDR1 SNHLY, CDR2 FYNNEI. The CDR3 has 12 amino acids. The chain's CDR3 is CASTRVGYGYTF. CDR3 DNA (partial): TGTGCCAGCACCAGGGTTGGCTATGGC.

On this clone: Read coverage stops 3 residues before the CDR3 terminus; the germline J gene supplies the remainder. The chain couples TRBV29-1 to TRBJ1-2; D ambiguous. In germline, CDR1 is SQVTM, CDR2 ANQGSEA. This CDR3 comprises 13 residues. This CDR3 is CSVEFVGTDTYTF. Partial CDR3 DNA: TGCAGCGTTGAATTTGTCGGCACAGATACC.

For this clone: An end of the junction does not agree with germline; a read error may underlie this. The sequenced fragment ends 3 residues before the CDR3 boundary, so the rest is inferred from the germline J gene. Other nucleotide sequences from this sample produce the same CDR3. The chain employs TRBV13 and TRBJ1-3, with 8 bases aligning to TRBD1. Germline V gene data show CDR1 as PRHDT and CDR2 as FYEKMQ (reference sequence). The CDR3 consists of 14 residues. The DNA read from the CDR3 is TGTGCCAGCAGCTTAACCGGGACAGGAAACACG. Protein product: CASSLTGTGNT. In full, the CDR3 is CASSLTGTGNTIYF.

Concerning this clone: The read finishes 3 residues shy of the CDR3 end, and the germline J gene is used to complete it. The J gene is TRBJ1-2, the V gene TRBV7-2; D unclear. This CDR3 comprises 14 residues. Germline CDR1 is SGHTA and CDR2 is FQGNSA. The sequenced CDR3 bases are TGTGCCAGCAGCTTGGGCGGGAGCAGGTACGAC. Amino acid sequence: CASSLGGSRYD. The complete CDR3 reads CASSLGGSRYDYTF.

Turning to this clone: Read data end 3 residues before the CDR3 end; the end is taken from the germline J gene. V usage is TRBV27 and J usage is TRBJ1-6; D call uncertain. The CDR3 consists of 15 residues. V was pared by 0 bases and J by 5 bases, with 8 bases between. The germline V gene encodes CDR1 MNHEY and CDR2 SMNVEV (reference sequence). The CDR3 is CASSLSKHNNSPLHF. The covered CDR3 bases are TGTGCCAGCAGTTTATCGAAACATAATAATTCACCC.

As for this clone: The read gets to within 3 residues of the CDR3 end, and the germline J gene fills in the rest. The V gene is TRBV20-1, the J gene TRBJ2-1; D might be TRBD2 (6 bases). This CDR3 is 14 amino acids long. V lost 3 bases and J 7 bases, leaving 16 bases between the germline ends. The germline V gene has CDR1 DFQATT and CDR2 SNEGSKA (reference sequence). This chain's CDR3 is CSARDAGRKNEQFF. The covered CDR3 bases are TGCAGTGCTAGGGATGCGGGGCGGAAAAATGAG.

The DNA read from the CDR3 is TGTGCCAGCAGGAAACCGGGACAGGGGAACACCGGGGAG. This gives the protein CASRKPGQGNTGE. The full CDR3 protein is CASRKPGQGNTGELFF. The chain employs TRBV12-3 or TRBV12-4 and TRBJ2-2; 9 nucleotides align to TRBD1. The read stops 3 residues short of the end of the CDR3; the missing end is completed from the germline J gene. Trimming removed 6 bases from V and 1 base from J; junction bases left unmatched: 6. This CDR3 spans 16 amino acids.